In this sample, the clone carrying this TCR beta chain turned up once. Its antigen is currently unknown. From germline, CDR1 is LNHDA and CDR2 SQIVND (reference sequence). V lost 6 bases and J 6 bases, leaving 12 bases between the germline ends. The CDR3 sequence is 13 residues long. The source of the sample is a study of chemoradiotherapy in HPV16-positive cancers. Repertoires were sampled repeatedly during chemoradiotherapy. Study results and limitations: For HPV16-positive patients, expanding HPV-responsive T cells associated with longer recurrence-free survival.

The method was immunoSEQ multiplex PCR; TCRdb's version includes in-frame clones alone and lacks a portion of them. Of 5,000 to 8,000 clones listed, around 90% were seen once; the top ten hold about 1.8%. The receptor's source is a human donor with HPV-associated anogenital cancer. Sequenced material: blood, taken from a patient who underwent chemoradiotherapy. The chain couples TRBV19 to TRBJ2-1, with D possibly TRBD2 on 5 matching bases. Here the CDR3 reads CASSVTRANEQFF. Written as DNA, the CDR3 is TGTGCCAGTAGCGTTACTAGGGCCAATGAGCAGTTCTTC.